This T cell receptor (beta chain) emerged from a study of blood T cell repertoires in COVID-19. This clone has just one count. V gave up 4 bases and J gave up 5 bases; unmatched junction bases: 3. This CDR3 is built from 14 residues. The germline gives CDR1 SGDLS, CDR2 YYNGEE. The assay was immunoSEQ multiplex PCR, and TCRdb's table has in-frame clones only and misses some. The sample shows approximately 300,000 clones, about 88% of them seen only once. This chain joins TRBV9 and TRBJ1-6; 7 bases align to TRBD1. This receptor was obtained from a man between 60 and 75 years old who had recovered from COVID-19. Sequencing used PBMCs or T cells enriched from blood (not recorded which). CDR3 nucleotide sequence: TGTGCCAGCAGCCCGGGACAGAATAATTCACCCCTCCACTTT. This gives the protein CASSPGQNNSPLHF.